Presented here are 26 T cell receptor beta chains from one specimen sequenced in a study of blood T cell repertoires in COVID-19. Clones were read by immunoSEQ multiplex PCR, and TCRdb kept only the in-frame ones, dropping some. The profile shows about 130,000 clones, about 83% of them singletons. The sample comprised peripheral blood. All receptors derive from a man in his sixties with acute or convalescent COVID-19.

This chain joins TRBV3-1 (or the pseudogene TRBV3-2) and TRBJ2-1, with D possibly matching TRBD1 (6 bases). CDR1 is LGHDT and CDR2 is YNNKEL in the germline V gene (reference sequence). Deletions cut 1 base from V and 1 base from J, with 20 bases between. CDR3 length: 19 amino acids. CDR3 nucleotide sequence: TGTGCCAGCAGCCAAGCGGCGCCAACTAGGGGGTGGTCCTACAATGAGCAGTTCTTC. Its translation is CASSQAAPTRGWSYNEQFF.

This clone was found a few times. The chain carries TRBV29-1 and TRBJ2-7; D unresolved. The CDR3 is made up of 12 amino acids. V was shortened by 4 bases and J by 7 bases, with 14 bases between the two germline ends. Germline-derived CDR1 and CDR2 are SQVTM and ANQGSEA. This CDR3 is CSVGERPGEQYF. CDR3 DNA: TGCAGCGTTGGAGAAAGGCCCGGGGAGCAGTACTTC.

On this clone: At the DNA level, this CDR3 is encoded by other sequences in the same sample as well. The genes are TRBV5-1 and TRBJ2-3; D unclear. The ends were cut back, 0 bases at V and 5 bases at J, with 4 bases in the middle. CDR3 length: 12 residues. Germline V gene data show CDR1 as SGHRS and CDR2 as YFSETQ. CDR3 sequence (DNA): TGCGCCAGCAGCTTGGCGGGAGATACGCAGTATTTT. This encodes CASSLAGDTQYF.

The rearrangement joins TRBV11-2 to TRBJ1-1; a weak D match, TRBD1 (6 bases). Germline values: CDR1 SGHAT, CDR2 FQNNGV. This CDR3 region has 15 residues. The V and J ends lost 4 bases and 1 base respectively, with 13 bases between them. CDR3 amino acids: CASSSHRAPNTEAFF. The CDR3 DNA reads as TGTGCCAGCAGCTCACACAGGGCACCGAACACTGAAGCTTTCTTT.

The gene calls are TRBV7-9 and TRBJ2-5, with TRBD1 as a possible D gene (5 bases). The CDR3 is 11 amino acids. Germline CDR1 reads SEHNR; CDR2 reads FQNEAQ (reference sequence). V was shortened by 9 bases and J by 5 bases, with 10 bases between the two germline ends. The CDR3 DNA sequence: TGTGCCAGTTCCAAGGGGGAGACCCAGTACTTC. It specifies CASSKGETQYF.

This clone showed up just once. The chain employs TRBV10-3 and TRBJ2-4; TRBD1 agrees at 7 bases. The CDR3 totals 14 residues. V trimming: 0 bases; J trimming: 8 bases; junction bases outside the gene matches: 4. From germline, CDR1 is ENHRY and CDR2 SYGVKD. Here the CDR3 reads CAISESSQGDIQYF. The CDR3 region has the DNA TGTGCCATCAGTGAGTCGTCGCAGGGGGACATTCAGTACTTC.

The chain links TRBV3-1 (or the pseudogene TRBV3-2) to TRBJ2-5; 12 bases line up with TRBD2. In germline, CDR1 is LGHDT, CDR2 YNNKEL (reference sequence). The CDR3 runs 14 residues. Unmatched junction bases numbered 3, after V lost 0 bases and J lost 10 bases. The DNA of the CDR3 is TGTGCCAGCAGCCAAGACGGACTAGCGGGGCACCAGTACTTC. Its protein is CASSQDGLAGHQYF.

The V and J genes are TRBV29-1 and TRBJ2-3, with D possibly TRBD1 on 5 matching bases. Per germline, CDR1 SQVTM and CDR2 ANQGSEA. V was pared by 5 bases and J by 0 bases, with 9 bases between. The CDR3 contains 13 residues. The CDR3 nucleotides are TGCAGCGTTCGACAGACTAGCACAGATACGCAGTATTTT. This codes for CSVRQTSTDTQYF.

In DNA, the CDR3 is TGCGCCAGCAGCCAAGATTTGGGACAGCAATCCTACGAGCAGTACTTC. Amino acids: CASSQDLGQQSYEQYF. This chain links TRBV4-1 with TRBJ2-7; 7 bases are a match to TRBD1. CDR3 length: 16 amino acids. Germline CDR1 and CDR2: MGHRA and YSYEKL. The trim removed 0 bases at V and 1 base at J, leaving 6 bases unmatched.

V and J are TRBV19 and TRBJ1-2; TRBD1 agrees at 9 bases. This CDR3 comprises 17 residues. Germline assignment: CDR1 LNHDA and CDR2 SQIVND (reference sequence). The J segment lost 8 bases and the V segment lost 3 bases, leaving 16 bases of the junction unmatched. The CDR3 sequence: CASSISWTGALLWGYTF. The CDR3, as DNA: TGTGCCAGTAGTATCTCGTGGACAGGGGCCCTCCTTTGGGGCTACACCTTC.

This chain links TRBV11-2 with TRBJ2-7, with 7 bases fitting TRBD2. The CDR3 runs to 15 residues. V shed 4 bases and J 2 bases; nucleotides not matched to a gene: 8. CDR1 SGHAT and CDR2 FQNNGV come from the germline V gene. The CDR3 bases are TGTGCCAGCAGCTCCCCCGGACTAGTCGCCTACGAGCAGTACTTC. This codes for CASSSPGLVAYEQYF.

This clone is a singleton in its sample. The CDR3, as DNA: TGTGCCAGCAGTGATACAAACAGGGCGTTCTATGGCTACACCTTC. This gives the protein CASSDTNRAFYGYTF. The gene calls are TRBV2 and TRBJ1-2; maybe TRBD1 (6 bases). Germline CDR1 reads SNHLY; CDR2 reads FYNNEI. Deletions cut 3 bases from V and 4 bases from J, with 15 bases between. The CDR3 has 15 amino acids.

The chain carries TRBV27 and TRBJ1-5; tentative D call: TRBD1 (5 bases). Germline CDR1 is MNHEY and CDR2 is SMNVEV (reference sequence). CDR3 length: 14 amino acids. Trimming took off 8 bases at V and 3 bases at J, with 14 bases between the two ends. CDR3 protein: CASGHPGANQPQHF. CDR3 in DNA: TGTGCCAGCGGACACCCTGGGGCCAATCAGCCCCAGCATTTT.

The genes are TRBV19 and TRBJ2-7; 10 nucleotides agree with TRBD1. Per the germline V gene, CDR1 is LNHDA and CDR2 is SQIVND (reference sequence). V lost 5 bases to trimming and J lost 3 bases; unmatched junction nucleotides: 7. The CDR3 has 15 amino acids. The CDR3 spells CASSVPGQGLYEQYF. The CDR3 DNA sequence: TGTGCCAGTAGTGTTCCGGGACAGGGGCTCTACGAGCAGTACTTC. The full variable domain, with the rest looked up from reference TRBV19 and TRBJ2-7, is DGGITQSPKYLFRKEGQNVTLSCEQNLNHDAMYWYRQDPGQGLRLIYYSQIVNDFQKGDIAEGYSVSREKKESFPLTVTSAQKNPTAFYLCASSVPGQGLYEQYFGPGTRLTVT.

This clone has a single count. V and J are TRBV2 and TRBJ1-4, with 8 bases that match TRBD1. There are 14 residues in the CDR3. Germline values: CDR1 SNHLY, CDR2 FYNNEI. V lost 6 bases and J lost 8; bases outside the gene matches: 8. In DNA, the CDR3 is TGTGCCAGCAGCGCGACAGGGGAGGAAGAAAAACTGTTTTTT. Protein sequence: CASSATGEEEKLFF. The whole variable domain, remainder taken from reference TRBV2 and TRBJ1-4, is EPEVTQTPSHQVTQMGQEVILRCVPISNHLYFYWYRQILGQKVEFLVSFYNNEISEKSEIFDDQFSVERPDGSNFTLKIRSTKLEDSAMYFCASSATGEEEKLFFGSGTQLSVL.

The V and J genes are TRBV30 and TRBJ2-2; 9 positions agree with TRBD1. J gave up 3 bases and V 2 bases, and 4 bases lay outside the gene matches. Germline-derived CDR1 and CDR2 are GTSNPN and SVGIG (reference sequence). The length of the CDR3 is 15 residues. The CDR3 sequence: CAWSQTGGYTGELFF. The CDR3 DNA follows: TGTGCCTGGAGTCAGACAGGGGGTTACACCGGGGAGCTGTTTTTT.

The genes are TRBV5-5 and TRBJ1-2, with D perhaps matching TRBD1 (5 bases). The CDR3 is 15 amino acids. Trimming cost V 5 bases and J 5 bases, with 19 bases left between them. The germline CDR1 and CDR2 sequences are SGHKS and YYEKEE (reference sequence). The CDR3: CASSRQGLDTYGYTF. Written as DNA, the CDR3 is TGTGCCAGCAGTCGCCAGGGACTCGACACTTATGGCTACACCTTC.

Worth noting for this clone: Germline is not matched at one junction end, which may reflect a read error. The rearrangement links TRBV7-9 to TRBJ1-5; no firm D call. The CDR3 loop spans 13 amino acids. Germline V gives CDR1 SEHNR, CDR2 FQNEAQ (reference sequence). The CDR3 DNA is TGTGCCAGCAGCTTAGAATCGCGGCAGCTCCAGCATTTT. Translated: CASSLESRQLQHF.

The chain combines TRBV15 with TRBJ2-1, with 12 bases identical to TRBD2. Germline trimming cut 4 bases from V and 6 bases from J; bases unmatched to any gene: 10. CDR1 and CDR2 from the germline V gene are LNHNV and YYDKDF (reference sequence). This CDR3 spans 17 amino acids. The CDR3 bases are TGTGCCACCAGCAACCTTAGGACTAGCGGGACCCTCAATGAGCAGTTCTTC. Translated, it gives CATSNLRTSGTLNEQFF. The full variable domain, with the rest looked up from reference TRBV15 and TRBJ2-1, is DAMVIQNPRYQVTQFGKPVTLSCSQTLNHNVMYWYQQKSSQAPKLLFHYYDKDFNNEADTPDNFQSRRPNTSFCFLDIRSPGLGDTAMYLCATSNLRTSGTLNEQFFGPGTRLTVL.

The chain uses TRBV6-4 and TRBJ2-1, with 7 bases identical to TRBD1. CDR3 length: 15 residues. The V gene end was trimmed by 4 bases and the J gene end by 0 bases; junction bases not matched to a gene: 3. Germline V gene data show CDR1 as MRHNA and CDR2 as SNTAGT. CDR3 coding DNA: TGTGCCAGCAGTGCAGGGGGTGGCTCCTACAATGAGCAGTTCTTC. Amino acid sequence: CASSAGGGSYNEQFF.

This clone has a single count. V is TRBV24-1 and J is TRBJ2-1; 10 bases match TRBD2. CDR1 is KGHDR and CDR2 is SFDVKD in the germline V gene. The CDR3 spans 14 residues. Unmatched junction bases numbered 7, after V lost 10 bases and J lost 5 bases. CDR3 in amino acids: CATALAGENNEQFF. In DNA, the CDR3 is TGTGCCACGGCCCTAGCGGGAGAGAACAATGAGCAGTTCTTC.

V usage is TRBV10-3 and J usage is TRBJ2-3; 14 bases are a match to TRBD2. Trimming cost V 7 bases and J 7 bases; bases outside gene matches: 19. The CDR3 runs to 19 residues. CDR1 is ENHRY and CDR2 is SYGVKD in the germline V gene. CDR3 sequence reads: CAIKGLPGLAGGSFHTQYF. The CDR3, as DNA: TGTGCCATCAAGGGTCTTCCTGGACTAGCGGGAGGATCTTTTCATACGCAGTATTTT.

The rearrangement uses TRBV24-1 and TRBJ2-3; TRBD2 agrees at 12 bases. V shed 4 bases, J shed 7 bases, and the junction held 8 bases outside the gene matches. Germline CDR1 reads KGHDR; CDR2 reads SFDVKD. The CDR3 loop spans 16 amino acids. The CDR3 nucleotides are TGTGCCACCAGTGACAGACTAGCGGGAGACCGGAATACGCAGTATTTT. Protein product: CATSDRLAGDRNTQYF.

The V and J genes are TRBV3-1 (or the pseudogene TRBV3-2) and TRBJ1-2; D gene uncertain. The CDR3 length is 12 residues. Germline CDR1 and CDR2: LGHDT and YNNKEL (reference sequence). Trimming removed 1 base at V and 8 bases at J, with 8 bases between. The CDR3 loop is CASSQVRSGYTF. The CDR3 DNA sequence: TGTGCCAGCAGCCAAGTACGAAGCGGCTACACCTTC.

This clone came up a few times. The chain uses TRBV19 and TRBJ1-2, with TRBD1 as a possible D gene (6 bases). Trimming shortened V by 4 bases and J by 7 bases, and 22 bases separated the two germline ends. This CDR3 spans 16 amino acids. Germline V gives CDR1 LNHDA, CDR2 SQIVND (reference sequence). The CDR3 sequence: CASSNSFWDIAGGYTF. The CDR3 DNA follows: TGTGCCAGTAGTAATAGCTTTTGGGACATCGCAGGTGGCTACACCTTC.

CDR3 region: CASKYGETQYF. In DNA, the CDR3 is TGTGCCAGCAAGTACGGAGAGACCCAGTACTTC. The rearrangement uses TRBV2 and TRBJ2-5, with D unresolved. This CDR3 region has 11 residues. CDR1 SNHLY and CDR2 FYNNEI come from the germline V gene. Trimming shortened V by 7 bases and J by 4 bases, and 7 bases separated the two germline ends.